The present T cell receptor (beta chain) was sequenced within a study of T cell changes during pregnancy in multiple sclerosis. The V gene's germline CDR1 is MGHRA and CDR2 YSYEKL. There are 14 residues in the CDR3. Trimming stripped 1 base from V and 6 bases from J, with 12 bases between. Only in-frame clones appear in the TCRdb table, and some are missing; sequencing was by immunoSEQ multiplex PCR. Counted here are approximately 80,000 clones, about 94% occurring once; the ten biggest clones make up 0.99%. The clonotype originates from a female donor in good health, enrolled as a control in a pregnancy study. This material consisted of peripheral blood, taken in the second trimester of pregnancy. The chain is built from TRBV4-1 and TRBJ1-1; D possibly corresponds to TRBD1 (5 bases). The DNA of the CDR3 is TGCGCCAGCAGCCAAGGGGGGAGGGGATCTGAAGCTTTCTTT. It is translated as CASSQGGRGSEAFF.